The source of this T cell receptor (beta chain) is a study of T cell repertoires in cytomegalovirus infection. Study-wide results and limits: HLA-C-restricted CMV clonotypes gave the most frequent clonotype in two of eight donors.

TCRdb used MiXCR to reprocess the reads, holding one entry per CDR3 protein. This sample yields 290,000 or so distinct CDR3 sequences, of which roughly 25% are seen a single time; approximately 13% belongs to the top ten. Germline CDR1 reads MNHEY; CDR2 reads SMNVEV (reference sequence). V gave up 2 bases and J gave up 4 bases; unmatched junction bases: 11. The CDR3 consists of 16 residues. This clonotype has at least ten counts. Its cognate antigen is unknown. This chain links TRBV27 with TRBJ2-7; 7 bases align to TRBD2. The source is a human donor in good health (CMV status not recorded). Some clones in this sample may be carry-over from other donors' samples. Sequenced material: PBMCs. The CDR3 nucleotides read TGTGCCAGCAGTTTAGCGGGAGCCGGGACGATGTACGAGCAGTACTTC. Protein sequence: CASSLAGAGTMYEQYF.